This entry lists 23 T cell receptor beta chains sequenced from one sample in a study of beta chain features in type 1 diabetes. The isolated RNA, all of it, was reverse transcribed, so expressed TCRB transcripts were what got sequenced. The table came from immunoSEQ multiplex PCR; TCRdb's copy has only in-frame clones and leaves some out. The sample shows 860,000 or so clones, 17% of them seen only once. Source material: naive CD4+ T cells from blood. The receptors were sampled from a woman aged 18-30 years in good health.

The V call is TRBV7-2, the J call TRBJ2-3; D is undetermined. The CDR3 length is 14 residues. Trimming pared 2 bases from V and 2 bases from J, leaving 8 bases between. Germline CDR1 is SGHTA and CDR2 is FQGNSA. This CDR3 reads CASSLNIYTDTQYF. The CDR3 bases are TGTGCCAGCAGCTTAAACATATACACAGATACGCAGTATTTT.

This clone turned up a few times. Other DNA sequences in the sample encode the same CDR3. The chain has TRBV18 and TRBJ2-5, with D possibly being TRBD1 (5 bases). This CDR3 region has 14 residues. In germline, CDR1 is KGHSH, CDR2 LQKENI. V was pared by 3 bases and J by 4 bases, with 12 bases between. This chain's CDR3 is CASSPSQGRETQYF. The DNA for the CDR3 is TGTGCCAGCTCACCCTCTCAGGGTCGAGAGACCCAGTACTTC.

As concerns this clone: Within the sample, other DNA sequences also encode this same CDR3. The chain links TRBV7-9 to TRBJ1-5; 7 bases map to TRBD1. V shed 1 base and J 7 bases; nucleotides not matched to a gene: 1. The germline V gene has CDR1 SEHNR and CDR2 FQNEAQ (reference sequence). CDR3 length: 13 amino acids. The CDR3 loop is CASSLDRGQPQHF. CDR3 bases: TGTGCCAGCAGCTTAGACAGGGGCCAGCCCCAGCATTTT.

The genes are TRBV14 and TRBJ2-1, with D possibly matching TRBD2 (6 bases). This CDR3 contains 16 residues. The germline V and J ends were trimmed by 4 bases and 3 bases, with 16 bases remaining between them. The germline gives CDR1 SGHDN, CDR2 FVKESK. The DNA of the CDR3 is TGTGCCAGCAGCCGTAGGCTAGCGAATAACTACAATGAGCAGTTCTTC. This encodes CASSRRLANNYNEQFF.

This clone appeared a single time. The gene calls are TRBV5-1 and TRBJ2-1; 7 nucleotides line up with TRBD1. Germline loops: CDR1 SGHRS, CDR2 YFSETQ. The CDR3 is 14 residues long. The V and J ends lost 3 bases and 2 bases, in that order; junction bases with no gene match: 2. CDR3 in amino acids: CASSSDRTYNEQFF. The CDR3 nucleotides are TGCGCCAGCAGCTCGGACAGGACCTACAATGAGCAGTTCTTC.

V usage is TRBV14 and J usage is TRBJ2-7; TRBD1 might be the D (6 bases). Germline V CDR1 and CDR2: SGHDN, FVKESK. Deletions cut 4 bases from V and 5 bases from J, with 12 bases between. The CDR3 length is 13 residues. The CDR3, as DNA: TGTGCCAGCAGCCCCTACAGGGACCACGAGCAGTACTTC. Its protein is CASSPYRDHEQYF.

The chain employs TRBV7-2 and TRBJ2-1; 8 bases fit TRBD2. Losses at the gene ends were 4 bases for V and 5 bases for J; bases not matched to a gene: 7. The CDR3 covers 15 residues. Per the germline V gene, CDR1 is SGHTA and CDR2 is FQGNSA. The CDR3 spells CASSSSGRGNNEQFF. The CDR3 coding sequence is TGTGCCAGCAGCTCCAGCGGGAGAGGTAACAATGAGCAGTTCTTC.

The V and J genes are TRBV7-2 and TRBJ2-1; possible D gene TRBD2, 5 bases. The CDR3 spans 16 residues. Per germline, CDR1 SGHTA and CDR2 FQGNSA. The germline V and J ends were trimmed by 4 bases and 4 bases, with 17 bases remaining between them. The DNA for the CDR3 is TGTGCCAGCAGCTCAGCCGCGGGCCTTCGTTACAATGAGCAGTTCTTC. Its translation: CASSSAAGLRYNEQFF.

This clone was picked up a small number of times. V usage is TRBV19 and J usage is TRBJ2-3, with D perhaps TRBD2 (6 bases). In germline, CDR1 is LNHDA, CDR2 SQIVND (reference sequence). This CDR3 is built from 16 residues. Trimming cost V 5 bases and J 3 bases, with 18 bases left between them. CDR3 bases: TGTGCCAGTAGTGCCCCGGGTAGCGGTCCAACAGATACGCAGTATTTT. Its translation is CASSAPGSGPTDTQYF.

The table lists this clone with a few counts. The rearrangement uses TRBV19 and TRBJ1-2, with 7 bases that match TRBD1. The CDR3 contains 12 residues. The V segment lost 8 bases and the J segment 5 bases; nucleotides outside the gene matches: 5. Germline V gene data show CDR1 as LNHDA and CDR2 as SQIVND (reference sequence). DNA of the CDR3: TGTGCCAGTCAACAGGGGTCGTATGGCTACACCTTC. It specifies CASQQGSYGYTF.

This chain links TRBV6-5 with TRBJ1-1; 8 positions match TRBD1. J lost 0 bases, V lost 7 bases, and 7 bases had no gene match. Germline V lookup: CDR1 MNHEY, CDR2 SVGAGI. The CDR3 sequence is 15 residues long. CDR3 sequence (DNA): TGTGCCAGCAATGTTCCGGACAGGGTGAACACTGAAGCTTTCTTT. Protein: CASNVPDRVNTEAFF.

The rearrangement joins TRBV7-2 to TRBJ2-2; TRBD2 matches at 9 bases. After removal of 4 bases from V and 6 bases from J, the junction contained 6 bases not matched to a gene. This CDR3 contains 15 residues. CDR1 is SGHTA and CDR2 is FQGNSA in the germline V gene. CDR3 DNA: TGTGCCAGCAGCTCAGTAGCGGGAGTGTCCGGGGAGCTGTTTTTT. Its translation: CASSSVAGVSGELFF.

As for this clone: Other DNA sequences within the sample encode an identical CDR3. V gene TRBV25-1 combines with J gene TRBJ1-1; unclear D gene. This CDR3 is 11 amino acids long. The germline V gene encodes CDR1 MGHDK and CDR2 SYGVNS. V lost 9 bases, J lost 2 bases, and 7 bases lay in between. The CDR3: CASRLNTEAFF. The CDR3, as DNA: TGTGCCAGTAGACTTAACACTGAAGCTTTCTTT.

The table lists this clone with a few counts. V usage is TRBV28 and J usage is TRBJ2-1, with a weak D call TRBD1 (6 bases). CDR1 and CDR2 (germline): MDHEN, SYDVKM. V was pared by 9 bases and J by 0 bases, with 15 bases between. This CDR3 has 15 amino acids. This CDR3 is CASGTGSISYNEQFF. As DNA, the CDR3 is TGTGCCAGTGGAACAGGGAGTATCTCCTACAATGAGCAGTTCTTC.

This clone was counted between two and nine times. The chain has TRBV6-5 and TRBJ2-7; weak D call: TRBD1 (6 bases). The V end lost 6 bases, the J end lost 2 bases, and 14 bases lay between the germline ends. The CDR3 runs 14 residues. The germline gives CDR1 MNHEY, CDR2 SVGAGI. CDR3 nucleotides: TGTGCCAGCAGGGCCGGGACATTTGCCTACGAGCAGTACTTC. Its translation is CASRAGTFAYEQYF.

The chain uses TRBV23-1 and TRBJ2-1, with 7 nucleotides matching TRBD2. Being an ORF, TRBV23-1 has a function that is uncertain. The CDR3 totals 19 residues. Losses at the gene ends were 0 bases for V and 5 bases for J; bases not matched to a gene: 16. The CDR3 region has the DNA TGCGCCAGCAGTCAATCGACTGTCATTCTAGCGGATGGGAACAATGAGCAGTTCTTC. Protein product: CASSQSTVILADGNNEQFF.

There are a few counts of this clone. The genes are TRBV2 and TRBJ1-1; the D gene is possibly TRBD1 (5 bases). CDR1 and CDR2 from the germline V gene are SNHLY and FYNNEI. Trimming took off 7 bases at V and 6 bases at J, with 15 bases between the two ends. The CDR3 length is 13 residues. The CDR3, as DNA: TGTGCCAGCACGGAGGGGTCCACTTCTGAAGCTTTCTTT. Its translation: CASTEGSTSEAFF.

In its sample, this clone was seen a few times. The rearrangement links TRBV28 to TRBJ1-2; 7 nucleotides line up with TRBD1. The CDR3 consists of 15 residues. Germline trimming cut 5 bases from V and 4 bases from J; bases unmatched to any gene: 10. Germline V lookup: CDR1 MDHEN, CDR2 SYDVKM. The CDR3 DNA follows: TGTGCCAGCAGTCTCATCCGACAGGGTGGCTATGGCTACACCTTC. Its translation: CASSLIRQGGYGYTF.

The V gene is TRBV19, the J gene TRBJ2-5; 9 bases agree with TRBD1. Germline V lookup: CDR1 LNHDA, CDR2 SQIVND (reference sequence). J was trimmed by 4 bases and V by 1 base; bases with no gene match: 7. This CDR3 is 16 amino acids long. CDR3 sequence reads: CASSIGRGQGLETQYF. The CDR3 DNA sequence: TGTGCCAGTAGTATAGGCCGGGGACAGGGCCTAGAGACCCAGTACTTC.

Comment on this clone: Other nucleotide sequences from this sample produce the same CDR3. The rearrangement joins TRBV2 to TRBJ2-7; D unresolved. The CDR3 spans 11 residues. CDR1 is SNHLY and CDR2 is FYNNEI in the germline V gene. V was cut by 4 bases and J by 1 base, with 2 bases left in between. Here the CDR3 reads CASSVSYEQYF. For the CDR3, the DNA is TGTGCCAGCAGTGTTTCCTACGAGCAGTACTTC.

The chain combines TRBV15 with TRBJ2-1; D is perhaps TRBD2 (6 bases). The CDR3 length is 16 residues. The V gene's germline CDR1 is LNHNV and CDR2 YYDKDF (reference sequence). V lost 5 bases to trimming and J lost 0 bases, with 14 bases between them. CDR3 loop: CATSPRWGDSYNEQFF. CDR3 DNA sequence: TGTGCCACCAGCCCGCGGTGGGGGGACTCCTACAATGAGCAGTTCTTC. Full variable domain (remainder filled in from reference TRBV15 and TRBJ2-1): DAMVIQNPRYQVTQFGKPVTLSCSQTLNHNVMYWYQQKSSQAPKLLFHYYDKDFNNEADTPDNFQSRRPNTSFCFLDIRSPGLGDTAMYLCATSPRWGDSYNEQFFGPGTRLTVL.

This clone was counted between two and nine times. The genes are TRBV9 and TRBJ1-5; 7 nucleotides match TRBD1. Germline assignment: CDR1 SGDLS and CDR2 YYNGEE. The CDR3 loop spans 16 amino acids. Trimming took 4 bases from V and 2 from J; bases not matched to a gene: 9. Here the CDR3 DNA reads TGTGCCAGCAGCTCGAGGGGTACAGGGGGCAATCAGCCCCAGCATTTT. This codes for CASSSRGTGGNQPQHF. Using reference TRBV9 and TRBJ1-5 for the parts outside the CDR3, the full variable domain is DSGVTQTPKHLITATGQRVTLRCSPRSGDLSVYWYQQSLDQGLQFLIQYYNGEERAKGNILERFSAQQFPDLHSELNLSSLELGDSALYFCASSSRGTGGNQPQHFGDGTRLSIL.

The chain employs TRBV5-1 and TRBJ2-2; 9 bases are shared with TRBD2. Germline V gene data show CDR1 as SGHRS and CDR2 as YFSETQ. V lost 2 bases and J lost 4; bases outside the gene matches: 6. The CDR3 consists of 16 residues. The CDR3 DNA reads as TGCGCCAGCAGCTTAGTTAGCGGGAGTATCACCGGGGAGCTGTTTTTT. It encodes CASSLVSGSITGELFF.